This T cell receptor (beta chain) was sequenced for a study of T-cell memory formation after mild COVID-19. The study, taken as a whole, reports: CD4+ clones that contracted lay mainly in CM and EM; CD8+ ones lay in EMRA. Contracting clones from day 15 to 85 showed balanced CD4/CD8; later expanders favored CD4+.

Of note for this clonotype: What it recognizes is unknown.

5'RACE with constant-segment primers yielded barcoded, UMI-tagged TCR alpha and TCR beta cDNA libraries. TCRdb called the 5' RACE reads again in MiXCR, with one record for every CDR3 protein. The sample consists of about 200,000 distinct CDR3 sequences, around 18% of them appearing once. The junction had 4 bases not matched to a gene; V was cut back by 1 base and J by 2 bases. This CDR3 is built from 16 residues. The germline CDR1 and CDR2 sequences are SGHTA and FQGNSA. Sequencing was performed on PBMCs or a T cell subset sorted from them (not recorded which). V usage is TRBV7-2 and J usage is TRBJ2-1, with 8 positions matching TRBD2. This TCR was recovered from an adult woman who had mild COVID-19 (a few samples of this study predate the infection). Cell type and time point are not known. The CDR3 region has the DNA TGTGCCAGCAGCTTAGTTGGCGGGGGGACCTACAATGAGCAGTTCTTC. It specifies CASSLVGGGTYNEQFF.